Listed below are T cell receptor beta chains from one sample, sequenced in a study of STAT5B mutations in CD4+ large granular lymphocyte leukemia. Sequencing used immunoSEQ multiplex PCR; TCRdb keeps in-frame clones, though not all of them. The sample comprises approximately 32,000 clones, approximately 88% of which are singletons, and 0.95% to 1% rests with the top ten. Source material: CD4+ T cells from blood buffy coats. The receptors stem from a human donor in good health. Both conserved end residues are part of each CDR3. D genes are given only for firm matches. The size of a clone is reported for some rows only, either as once, few or many, or as a class for expanded clones.

j_gene: TRBJ1-3; abundance: few; d_gene: -; v_gene: TRBV20-1; CDR3aa: CSALRQNTIYF; CDR3nt: TGCAGTGCTCTCCGGCAGAACACCATATATTTT
j_gene: TRBJ2-1; abundance: -; d_gene: TRBD2; v_gene: TRBV5-1; CDR3aa: CASSEPTSGRSNEQFF; CDR3nt: TGCGCCAGCAGCGAACCGACTAGCGGGAGGTCTAATGAGCAGTTCTTC
j_gene: TRBJ1-2; abundance: few; d_gene: TRBD1; v_gene: TRBV7-3; CDR3aa: CASSLGTGDDGYTF; CDR3nt: TGTGCCAGCAGCCTCGGGACAGGGGATGATGGCTACACCTTC
j_gene: TRBJ1-1; abundance: -; d_gene: -; v_gene: TRBV7-9; CDR3aa: CASSPTAGRNTEAFF; CDR3nt: TGTGCCAGCAGCCCCACGGCGGGAAGAAACACTGAAGCTTTCTTT
j_gene: TRBJ2-3; abundance: -; d_gene: -; v_gene: TRBV13; CDR3aa: CASSLGRKGVADTQYF; CDR3nt: TGTGCCAGCAGCTTAGGCCGGAAGGGGGTGGCAGATACGCAGTATTTT
j_gene: TRBJ1-2; abundance: -; d_gene: TRBD1; v_gene: TRBV6-6; CDR3aa: CASSLDRGGGYTF; CDR3nt: TGTGCCAGCAGCTTGGACAGGGGAGGAGGCTACACCTTC
j_gene: TRBJ1-1; abundance: -; d_gene: -; v_gene: TRBV18; CDR3aa: CASSRGNTEAFF; CDR3nt: TGTGCCAGCTCACGGGGTAACACTGAAGCTTTCTTT
j_gene: TRBJ2-2; abundance: -; d_gene: -; v_gene: TRBV19; CDR3aa: CASSAQGSGELFF; CDR3nt: TGTGCCAGTAGTGCACAGGGTTCCGGGGAGCTGTTTTTT
j_gene: TRBJ2-5; abundance: -; d_gene: -; v_gene: TRBV4-2; CDR3aa: CASSQVLGRGKQETQYF; CDR3nt: TGTGCCAGCAGCCAAGTGCTCGGCAGGGGAAAGCAAGAGACCCAGTACTTC
j_gene: TRBJ2-3; abundance: -; d_gene: -; v_gene: TRBV30; CDR3aa: CAWSDLYRGTDTQYF; CDR3nt: TGTGCCTGGAGTGACTTGTACCGAGGCACAGATACGCAGTATTTT
j_gene: TRBJ2-3; abundance: -; d_gene: -; v_gene: TRBV7-9; CDR3aa: CASSLMEGSTDTQYF; CDR3nt: TGTGCCAGCAGCTTAATGGAGGGGAGCACAGATACGCAGTATTTT
j_gene: TRBJ2-3; abundance: -; d_gene: TRBD1; v_gene: TRBV5-4; CDR3aa: CASSSDRAADTQYF; CDR3nt: TGTGCCAGCAGCTCTGACAGGGCCGCGGATACGCAGTATTTT
j_gene: TRBJ1-2; abundance: -; d_gene: TRBD1; v_gene: TRBV7-2; CDR3aa: CASSSRRGQGTGYTF; CDR3nt: TGTGCCAGCAGCTCCCGCCGGGGACAGGGTACCGGCTACACCTTC
j_gene: TRBJ2-4; abundance: -; d_gene: TRBD1; v_gene: TRBV19; CDR3aa: CASTRTGRLAKNIQYF; CDR3nt: TGTGCCAGTACCCGGACAGGGCGTTTAGCCAAAAACATTCAGTACTTC
j_gene: TRBJ1-3; abundance: -; d_gene: TRBD1; v_gene: TRBV5-1; CDR3aa: CASSFGQVSGNTIYF; CDR3nt: TGCGCCAGCAGCTTCGGACAGGTCTCTGGAAACACCATATATTTT
j_gene: TRBJ2-5; abundance: -; d_gene: -; v_gene: TRBV6-6; CDR3aa: CASSYLKSGGETQYF; CDR3nt: TGTGCCAGCAGTTACCTCAAATCTGGGGGAGAGACCCAGTACTTC
j_gene: TRBJ2-1; abundance: -; d_gene: TRBD2; v_gene: TRBV19; CDR3aa: CASSSWTSGDNEQFF; CDR3nt: TGTGCCAGTAGTTCCTGGACTAGCGGTGACAATGAGCAGTTCTTC
j_gene: TRBJ2-7; abundance: -; d_gene: -; v_gene: TRBV5-5; CDR3aa: CASSSFRARHEQYF; CDR3nt: TGTGCCAGCAGTTCCTTCCGGGCGCGGCACGAGCAGTACTTC
j_gene: TRBJ1-2; abundance: -; d_gene: TRBD1; v_gene: TRBV6-6; CDR3aa: CASRGDREGGYTF; CDR3nt: TGTGCCAGCAGAGGCGACAGGGAGGGTGGCTACACCTTC
j_gene: TRBJ2-7; abundance: -; d_gene: -; v_gene: TRBV4-3; CDR3aa: CASSQDSGLTGSTYEQYF; CDR3nt: TGCGCCAGCAGCCAAGATTCCGGCCTAACGGGGTCTACTTACGAGCAGTACTTC
j_gene: TRBJ1-4; abundance: -; d_gene: -; v_gene: TRBV15; CDR3aa: CATSSNKVRDEKLFF; CDR3nt: TGTGCCACCAGCAGTAACAAAGTTAGGGATGAAAAACTGTTTTTT
j_gene: TRBJ2-3; abundance: -; d_gene: TRBD1; v_gene: TRBV7-9; CDR3aa: CASSLRGPTDTQYF; CDR3nt: TGTGCCAGCAGCTTAAGGGGGCCTACAGATACGCAGTATTTT
j_gene: TRBJ2-1; abundance: -; d_gene: TRBD2; v_gene: TRBV7-3; CDR3aa: CASSRGRAYNEQFF; CDR3nt: TGTGCCAGCTCTCGCGGGAGGGCCTACAATGAGCAGTTCTTC
j_gene: TRBJ1-2; abundance: -; d_gene: -; v_gene: TRBV6-5; CDR3aa: CASSYDSLHGYTF; CDR3nt: TGTGCCAGCAGTTACGACAGCCTTCATGGCTACACCTTC
j_gene: TRBJ1-1; abundance: -; d_gene: -; v_gene: TRBV20-1; CDR3aa: CSARAIEAFF; CDR3nt: TGCAGTGCCAGGGCGATTGAAGCTTTCTTT
j_gene: TRBJ1-5; abundance: -; d_gene: TRBD1; v_gene: TRBV4-1; CDR3aa: CASSQGGTGWDIGGQPQHF; CDR3nt: TGCGCCAGCAGCCAAGGCGGGACAGGATGGGATATCGGCGGACAGCCCCAGCATTTT
j_gene: TRBJ1-1; abundance: -; d_gene: -; v_gene: TRBV30; CDR3aa: CAWSVGIVNTEAFF; CDR3nt: TGTGCCTGGAGTGTAGGAATTGTAAACACTGAAGCTTTCTTT
j_gene: TRBJ2-5; abundance: -; d_gene: TRBD2; v_gene: TRBV7-2; CDR3aa: CASSSGLAGGWETQYF; CDR3nt: TGTGCCAGCAGCTCCGGACTAGCGGGGGGTTGGGAGACCCAGTACTTC
j_gene: TRBJ1-2; abundance: -; d_gene: -; v_gene: TRBV25-1; CDR3aa: CASSRGEGYGYTF; CDR3nt: TGTGCCAGCAGCAGGGGAGAAGGCTATGGCTACACCTTC
j_gene: TRBJ1-2; abundance: -; d_gene: -; v_gene: TRBV4-3; CDR3aa: CASSQDSGRQGNGYTF; CDR3nt: TGCGCCAGCAGCCAAGATTCGGGTCGGCAGGGTAATGGCTACACCTTC
j_gene: TRBJ1-5; abundance: -; d_gene: TRBD1; v_gene: TRBV7-9; CDR3aa: CASSLTGDDQPQHF; CDR3nt: TGTGCCAGCAGTCTGACAGGGGATGATCAGCCCCAGCATTTT
j_gene: TRBJ2-5; abundance: -; d_gene: -; v_gene: TRBV7-7; CDR3aa: CASSLGQRETQYF; CDR3nt: TGTGCTAGCAGCTTAGGTCAGCGAGAGACCCAGTACTTC
j_gene: TRBJ2-1; abundance: -; d_gene: -; v_gene: TRBV4-3; CDR3aa: CASSQESVGTQWVNEQFF; CDR3nt: TGCGCCAGCAGCCAAGAATCTGTCGGGACCCAGTGGGTCAATGAGCAGTTCTTC
j_gene: TRBJ2-3; abundance: -; d_gene: -; v_gene: TRBV7-9; CDR3aa: CASSLKGTDTQYF; CDR3nt: TGTGCCAGCAGCTTAAAGGGCACAGATACGCAGTATTTT
j_gene: TRBJ2-4; abundance: -; d_gene: TRBD2; v_gene: TRBV5-1; CDR3aa: CASSLGGGQNIQYF; CDR3nt: TGCGCCAGCAGCCTGGGCGGGGGGCAAAACATTCAGTACTTC
j_gene: TRBJ2-5; abundance: -; d_gene: TRBD2; v_gene: TRBV7-9; CDR3aa: CITGLAGMETQYF; CDR3nt: TGTATAACGGGACTAGCGGGAATGGAGACCCAGTACTTC
j_gene: TRBJ2-2; abundance: -; d_gene: TRBD2; v_gene: TRBV7-8; CDR3aa: CASSLGDYHTGELFF; CDR3nt: TGTGCCAGCAGCTTAGGGGACTATCACACCGGGGAGCTGTTTTTT
j_gene: TRBJ2-1; abundance: -; d_gene: -; v_gene: TRBV5-1; CDR3aa: CASSAVAGQYNEQFF; CDR3nt: TGCGCCAGCAGCGCGGTGGCGGGGCAGTACAATGAGCAGTTCTTC
j_gene: TRBJ1-2; abundance: -; d_gene: TRBD1; v_gene: TRBV5-1; CDR3aa: CASSSAPGQGYGYTF; CDR3nt: TGCGCCAGCAGCTCGGCGCCGGGACAGGGCTATGGCTACACCTTC
j_gene: TRBJ2-7; abundance: -; d_gene: TRBD1; v_gene: TRBV28; CDR3aa: CASSYYIGQGAGGGTYEQYF; CDR3nt: TGTGCCAGCAGCTACTACATAGGACAGGGGGCGGGCGGGGGAACCTACGAGCAGTACTTC
j_gene: TRBJ1-2; abundance: -; d_gene: TRBD1; v_gene: TRBV29-1; CDR3aa: CSVRDRGGNYGYTF; CDR3nt: TGCAGCGTGCGGGACAGGGGAGGAAACTATGGCTACACCTTC
j_gene: TRBJ2-7; abundance: -; d_gene: TRBD2; v_gene: TRBV7-9; CDR3aa: CASSRGLAGSSYEQYF; CDR3nt: TGTGCCAGCAGCCGGGGACTAGCGGGGAGTAGCTACGAGCAGTACTTC
j_gene: TRBJ2-1; abundance: once; d_gene: TRBD2; v_gene: TRBV27; CDR3aa: CASSFPGGNEQFF; CDR3nt: TGTGCCAGCAGTTTTCCGGGGGGAAATGAGCAGTTCTTC
j_gene: TRBJ1-5; abundance: once; d_gene: TRBD1; v_gene: TRBV28; CDR3aa: CASRKEFQGGNQPQHF; CDR3nt: TGTGCCAGCAGGAAAGAGTTCCAGGGGGGCAATCAGCCCCAGCATTTT
j_gene: TRBJ2-7; abundance: -; d_gene: TRBD1; v_gene: TRBV29-1; CDR3aa: CSVEGASYEQYF; CDR3nt: TGCAGCGTAGAGGGGGCTTCCTACGAGCAGTACTTC
j_gene: TRBJ2-6; abundance: -; d_gene: TRBD2; v_gene: TRBV11-3; CDR3aa: CASSPPLAGSGANVLTF; CDR3nt: TGTGCCAGCAGCCCACCGCTAGCGGGTTCTGGGGCCAACGTCCTGACTTTC
j_gene: TRBJ1-3; abundance: -; d_gene: -; v_gene: TRBV6-5; CDR3aa: CASSRNVGNTIYF; CDR3nt: TGTGCCAGCAGTCGAAACGTCGGAAACACCATATATTTT
j_gene: TRBJ1-6; abundance: -; d_gene: -; v_gene: TRBV18; CDR3aa: CASSPGAPLHF; CDR3nt: TGTGCCAGCTCACCAGGAGCACCCCTCCACTTT
j_gene: TRBJ2-7; abundance: -; d_gene: -; v_gene: TRBV6-5; CDR3aa: CASFWTRGSEQYF; CDR3nt: TGTGCCAGCTTTTGGACCCGGGGATCCGAGCAGTACTTC
j_gene: TRBJ2-5; abundance: -; d_gene: -; v_gene: TRBV6-5; CDR3aa: CASSSPVSETQYF; CDR3nt: TGTGCCAGCAGTTCCCCGGTCTCGGAGACCCAGTACTTC
j_gene: TRBJ2-1; abundance: -; d_gene: -; v_gene: TRBV29-1; CDR3aa: CSVAQGGYNEQFF; CDR3nt: TGCAGCGTTGCCCAAGGGGGTTACAATGAGCAGTTCTTC
j_gene: TRBJ2-7; abundance: -; d_gene: TRBD2; v_gene: TRBV7-3; CDR3aa: CASSVSGSSYEQYF; CDR3nt: TGTGCCAGCAGCGTTAGCGGGTCGTCCTACGAGCAGTACTTC
j_gene: TRBJ1-6; abundance: -; d_gene: -; v_gene: TRBV6-1; CDR3aa: CASSVGGGGDNSPLHF; CDR3nt: TGTGCCAGCAGTGTGGGTGGGGGGGGAGATAATTCACCCCTCCACTTT
j_gene: TRBJ2-7; abundance: -; d_gene: -; v_gene: TRBV7-2; CDR3aa: CASSPSRTEQYF; CDR3nt: TGTGCCAGCAGCCCCTCACGTACCGAGCAGTACTTC
j_gene: TRBJ2-5; abundance: -; d_gene: -; v_gene: TRBV5-1; CDR3aa: CASSLARGSGQGETQYF; CDR3nt: TGCGCCAGCAGCTTGGCCAGAGGGTCAGGGCAGGGGGAGACCCAGTACTTC
j_gene: TRBJ2-2; abundance: -; d_gene: TRBD2; v_gene: TRBV28; CDR3aa: CASSTSGNTGELFF; CDR3nt: TGTGCCAGCAGTACTAGCGGGAACACCGGGGAGCTGTTTTTT
j_gene: TRBJ1-1; abundance: once; d_gene: -; v_gene: TRBV15; CDR3aa: CATRLLRVGTEAFF; CDR3nt: TGTGCCACCAGGCTACTTAGGGTTGGTACTGAAGCTTTCTTT